These T cell receptor beta chains were read from a single sample in a study of technical replicates of blood from a handful of donors. This table comes from immunoSEQ multiplex PCR, and its TCRdb copy is limited to in-frame clones, with some not included. Of about 79,000 clones listed, 91% are singletons. Sample: T cells isolated from PBMCs. These TCRs come from a human donor in good health. Some clones in this sample may be carry-over from other donors' samples. The CDR3 runs from the conserved cysteine through the conserved F or W. The D gene is left open where the match is weak. Not every row has a clone size; where given, it reads once, few, many or a size class.

cdr3_length: 13; clone_size: NA; d_call: NA; v_call: TRBV11-2; j_call: TRBJ1-1; cdr3_aa: CASSLDPGREAFF; cdr3_nt: TGTGCCAGCAGCTTAGATCCTGGCAGGGAAGCTTTCTTT
cdr3_length: 10; clone_size: NA; d_call: NA; v_call: TRBV30; j_call: TRBJ1-1; cdr3_aa: CAWRFSEAFF; cdr3_nt: TGTGCCTGGAGGTTCAGTGAAGCTTTCTTT
cdr3_length: 12; clone_size: NA; d_call: TRBD1; v_call: TRBV9; j_call: TRBJ1-1; cdr3_aa: CASSGQGRGAFF; cdr3_nt: TGTGCCAGCAGCGGACAGGGAAGGGGAGCTTTCTTT
cdr3_length: 13; clone_size: NA; d_call: TRBD1; v_call: TRBV5-6; j_call: TRBJ1-2; cdr3_aa: CASSQTGEDGYTF; cdr3_nt: TGTGCCAGCAGCCAAACAGGGGAGGATGGCTACACCTTC
cdr3_length: 14; clone_size: NA; d_call: TRBD2; v_call: TRBV13; j_call: TRBJ2-1; cdr3_aa: CASSLLAGVGEQFF; cdr3_nt: TGTGCCAGCAGCTTACTAGCGGGAGTTGGTGAGCAGTTCTTC
cdr3_length: 14; clone_size: NA; d_call: NA; v_call: TRBV6-6; j_call: TRBJ2-7; cdr3_aa: CASSYSEQAYEQYF; cdr3_nt: TGTGCCAGCAGTTACTCGGAACAGGCCTACGAGCAGTACTTC
cdr3_length: 12; clone_size: NA; d_call: NA; v_call: TRBV5-6; j_call: TRBJ1-6; cdr3_aa: CASGGTDSPLHF; cdr3_nt: TGTGCCAGCGGAGGAACGGATTCACCCCTCCACTTT
cdr3_length: 13; clone_size: once; d_call: NA; v_call: TRBV5-1; j_call: TRBJ2-7; cdr3_aa: CASSLGTGREQYF; cdr3_nt: TGCGCCAGCAGCCTCGGGACTGGAAGAGAGCAGTACTTC
cdr3_length: 14; clone_size: NA; d_call: TRBD1; v_call: TRBV27; j_call: TRBJ1-2; cdr3_aa: CASSPDRGWYGYTF; cdr3_nt: TGTGCCAGCAGTCCAGACAGGGGGTGGTATGGCTACACCTTC
cdr3_length: 13; clone_size: NA; d_call: NA; v_call: TRBV9; j_call: TRBJ2-2; cdr3_aa: CASSVDLTGELFF; cdr3_nt: TGTGCCAGCAGCGTAGATCTGACCGGGGAGCTGTTTTTT
cdr3_length: 14; clone_size: NA; d_call: NA; v_call: TRBV27; j_call: TRBJ1-4; cdr3_aa: CASRMSRSNEKLFF; cdr3_nt: TGTGCCAGCAGAATGTCACGGTCGAATGAAAAACTGTTTTTT
cdr3_length: 13; clone_size: NA; d_call: TRBD1; v_call: TRBV13; j_call: TRBJ1-2; cdr3_aa: CASSLDRAYGYTF; cdr3_nt: TGTGCCAGCAGCCTAGACAGGGCCTATGGCTACACCTTC
cdr3_length: 16; clone_size: NA; d_call: TRBD2; v_call: TRBV28; j_call: TRBJ2-3; cdr3_aa: CASSLELAEVGDTQYF; cdr3_nt: TGTGCCAGCAGTTTGGAACTAGCGGAGGTGGGAGATACGCAGTATTTT
cdr3_length: 15; clone_size: NA; d_call: TRBD2; v_call: TRBV5-6; j_call: TRBJ2-3; cdr3_aa: CANSLVRGGMDTQYF; cdr3_nt: TGTGCCAACAGCTTGGTTCGGGGGGGAATGGATACGCAGTATTTT
cdr3_length: 19; clone_size: NA; d_call: TRBD2; v_call: TRBV13; j_call: TRBJ2-4; cdr3_aa: CASSLTLGSGRYGKNIQYF; cdr3_nt: TGTGCCAGCAGCTTAACCCTGGGTAGCGGGAGGTATGGCAAAAACATTCAGTACTTC
cdr3_length: 15; clone_size: few; d_call: NA; v_call: TRBV12-5; j_call: TRBJ1-1; cdr3_aa: CASGLGRSMNTEAFF; cdr3_nt: TGTGCTAGTGGTTTGGGGCGGTCAATGAACACTGAAGCTTTCTTT
cdr3_length: 14; clone_size: NA; d_call: NA; v_call: TRBV27; j_call: TRBJ2-7; cdr3_aa: CASSLSSPGFEQYF; cdr3_nt: TGTGCCAGCAGTTTATCGTCGCCAGGGTTTGAGCAGTACTTC
cdr3_length: 13; clone_size: NA; d_call: NA; v_call: TRBV7-2; j_call: TRBJ2-7; cdr3_aa: CASSLASSYEQYF; cdr3_nt: TGTGCCAGCAGCTTGGCCAGCTCCTACGAGCAGTACTTC
cdr3_length: 15; clone_size: NA; d_call: TRBD2; v_call: TRBV2; j_call: TRBJ2-3; cdr3_aa: CASTRLAGGVDTQYF; cdr3_nt: TGTGCCAGCACGAGGTTAGCGGGAGGGGTGGATACGCAGTATTTT
cdr3_length: 14; clone_size: NA; d_call: TRBD2; v_call: TRBV7-2; j_call: TRBJ2-7; cdr3_aa: CASELAGVNYEQYF; cdr3_nt: TGTGCCAGCGAGCTAGCGGGAGTTAACTACGAGCAGTACTTC
cdr3_length: 16; clone_size: NA; d_call: TRBD1; v_call: TRBV5-1; j_call: TRBJ2-2; cdr3_aa: CASGLRGQGSAGELFF; cdr3_nt: TGCGCCAGCGGCTTACGGGGACAGGGGTCCGCCGGGGAGCTGTTTTTT
cdr3_length: 15; clone_size: NA; d_call: TRBD1; v_call: TRBV28; j_call: TRBJ2-7; cdr3_aa: CASSPSLSTGREQYF; cdr3_nt: TGTGCCAGCAGTCCCTCTCTTTCGACAGGGCGAGAGCAGTACTTC